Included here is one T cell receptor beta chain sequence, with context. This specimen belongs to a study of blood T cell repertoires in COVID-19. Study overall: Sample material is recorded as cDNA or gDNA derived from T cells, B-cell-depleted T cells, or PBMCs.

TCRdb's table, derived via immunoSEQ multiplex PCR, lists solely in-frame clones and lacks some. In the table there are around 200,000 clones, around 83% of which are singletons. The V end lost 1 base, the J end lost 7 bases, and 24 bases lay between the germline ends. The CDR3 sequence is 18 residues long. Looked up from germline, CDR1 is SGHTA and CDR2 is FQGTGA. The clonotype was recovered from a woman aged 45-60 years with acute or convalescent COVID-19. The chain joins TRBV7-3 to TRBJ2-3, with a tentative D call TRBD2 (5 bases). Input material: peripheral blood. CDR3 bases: TGTGCCAGCAGCTTAAGAGGTCCAGGACTGGGGAAGGAATATACGCAGTATTTT. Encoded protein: CASSLRGPGLGKEYTQYF.